The clone carrying this TCR beta chain was recorded a few times. The antigen remains undetermined. Preparation of the TCRbeta library involved a method that used unique molecular identifiers. TCRdb used MiXCR to reprocess the PCR reads, holding one entry per CDR3 protein. The sample gives around 370,000 distinct CDR3 sequences, roughly 15% of which show up once; about 41% is in the top ten. The data derive from a study of T-cell reconstitution after alpha-beta-depleted transplantation in children. This CDR3 has 16 amino acids. The V gene lost 2 bases and the J gene lost 3 bases, with 14 bases spanning the gap. Whole-study findings and limits: Newly generated T cells supplied most T-cell counts and diversity one year post-transplant. There were some patients whose high TCRbeta diversity at day 60 came from surviving recipient T cells and thymic progenitors. Reportedly, only several hundred clones from non-depleted graft cells drove alpha-beta T-cell counts at about two months.

Here the sequenced sample was PBMCs, mostly from graft donor cells, taken 360 days after TCRalphabeta/CD19-depleted stem cell transplant. The receptor comes from a male patient aged 2-10 years who had a stem cell transplant for acute lymphoblastic leukemia, so the T cells may come from the graft donor. The chain couples TRBV12-3 or TRBV12-4 to TRBJ2-4; D remains ambiguous. The CDR3: CASSLRVSEVKNIQYF. DNA for the CDR3: TGTGCCAGCAGTTTAAGGGTATCAGAAGTCAAAAACATTCAGTACTTC.